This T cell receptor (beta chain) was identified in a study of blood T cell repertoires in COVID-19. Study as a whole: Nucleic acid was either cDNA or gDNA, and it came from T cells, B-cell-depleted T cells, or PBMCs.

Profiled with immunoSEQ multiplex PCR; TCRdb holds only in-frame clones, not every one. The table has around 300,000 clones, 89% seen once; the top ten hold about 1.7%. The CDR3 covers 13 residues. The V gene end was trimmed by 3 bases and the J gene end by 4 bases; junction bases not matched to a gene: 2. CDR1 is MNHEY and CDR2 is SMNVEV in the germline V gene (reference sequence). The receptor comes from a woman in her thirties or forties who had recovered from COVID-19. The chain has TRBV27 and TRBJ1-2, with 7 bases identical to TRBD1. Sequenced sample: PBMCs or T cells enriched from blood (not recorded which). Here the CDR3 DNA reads TGTGCCAGCAGTTTCGCAGGGGGCTATGGCTACACCTTC. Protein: CASSFAGGYGYTF.